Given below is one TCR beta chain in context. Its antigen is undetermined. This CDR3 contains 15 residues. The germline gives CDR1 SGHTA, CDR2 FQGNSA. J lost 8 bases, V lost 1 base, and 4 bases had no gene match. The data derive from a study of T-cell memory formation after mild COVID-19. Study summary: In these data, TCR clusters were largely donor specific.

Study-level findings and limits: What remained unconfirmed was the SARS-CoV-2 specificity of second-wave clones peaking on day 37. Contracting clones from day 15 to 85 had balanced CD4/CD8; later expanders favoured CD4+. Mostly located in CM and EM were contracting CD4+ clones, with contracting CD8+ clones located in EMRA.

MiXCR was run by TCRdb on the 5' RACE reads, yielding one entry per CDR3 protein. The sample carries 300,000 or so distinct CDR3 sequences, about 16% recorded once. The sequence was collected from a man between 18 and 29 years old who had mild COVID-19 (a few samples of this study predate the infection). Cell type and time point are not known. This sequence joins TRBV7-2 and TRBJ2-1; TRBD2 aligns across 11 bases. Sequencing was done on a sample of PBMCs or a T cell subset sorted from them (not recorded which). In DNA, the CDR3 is TGTGCCAGCAGCTTAGTAGCGGGGGGGCTAGATGAGCAGTTCTTC. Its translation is CASSLVAGGLDEQFF.